The present TCR beta chain was sequenced within a study of cytomegalovirus exposure and HLA in healthy donors. Study results and limitations: A later analysis linked around 15,000 TCR beta sequences to HLA alleles at 0.05 false discovery rate. Across HLA loci, a later analysis found differing TCR association rates, with DRB1 most and HLA-C fewest.

About this clone: Its antigen is undetermined.

Looked up from germline, CDR1 is SGHAT and CDR2 is FQNNGV. This CDR3 is built from 16 residues. V dropped 2 bases and J dropped 3; count of bases not matched to a gene: 6. The study ran its PCR with 60 Vbeta and 13 Jbeta primers. This table comes from immunoSEQ multiplex PCR, and its TCRdb copy is limited to in-frame clones, with some not included. Of tens of thousands of clones listed, around three quarters are singletons. The TCR originated in a woman between 40 and 50 years old in good health and CMV-seropositive. Input material: PBMCs. The chain recombines TRBV11-2 with TRBJ2-2, with 7 bases identical to TRBD2. This chain's CDR3 is CASSLMNSGHTGELFF. The DNA of the CDR3 is TGTGCCAGCAGCTTAATGAATAGCGGGCACACCGGGGAGCTGTTTTTT.